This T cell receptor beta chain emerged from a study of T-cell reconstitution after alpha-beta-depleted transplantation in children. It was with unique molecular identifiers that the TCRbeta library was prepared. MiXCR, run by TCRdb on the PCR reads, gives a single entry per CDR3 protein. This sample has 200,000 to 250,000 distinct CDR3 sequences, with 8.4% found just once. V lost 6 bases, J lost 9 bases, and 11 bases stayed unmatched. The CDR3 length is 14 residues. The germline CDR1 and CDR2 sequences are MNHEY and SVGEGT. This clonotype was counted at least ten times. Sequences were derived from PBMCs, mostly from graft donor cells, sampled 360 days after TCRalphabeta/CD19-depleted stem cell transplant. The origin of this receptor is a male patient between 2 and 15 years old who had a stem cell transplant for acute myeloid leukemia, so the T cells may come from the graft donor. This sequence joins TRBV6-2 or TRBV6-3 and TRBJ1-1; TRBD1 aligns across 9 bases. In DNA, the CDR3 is TGTGCCAGCAGGGGACAGGGCCAAGGAGGGAAAGCTTTCTTT. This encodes CASRGQGQGGKAFF.